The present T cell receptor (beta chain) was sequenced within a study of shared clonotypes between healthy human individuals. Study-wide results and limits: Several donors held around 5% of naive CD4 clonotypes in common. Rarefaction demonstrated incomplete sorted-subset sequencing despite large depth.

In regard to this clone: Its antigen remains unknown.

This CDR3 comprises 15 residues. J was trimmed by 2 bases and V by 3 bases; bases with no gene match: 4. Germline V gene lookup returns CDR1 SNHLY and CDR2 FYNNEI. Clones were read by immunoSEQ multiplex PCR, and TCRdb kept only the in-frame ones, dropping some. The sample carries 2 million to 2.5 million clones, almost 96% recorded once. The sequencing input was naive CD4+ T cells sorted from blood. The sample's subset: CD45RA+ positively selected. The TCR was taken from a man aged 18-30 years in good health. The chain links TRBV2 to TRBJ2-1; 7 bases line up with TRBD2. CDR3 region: CASSDPGGTYNEQFF. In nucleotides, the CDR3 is TGTGCCAGCAGTGATCCGGGAGGCACCTACAATGAGCAGTTCTTC.